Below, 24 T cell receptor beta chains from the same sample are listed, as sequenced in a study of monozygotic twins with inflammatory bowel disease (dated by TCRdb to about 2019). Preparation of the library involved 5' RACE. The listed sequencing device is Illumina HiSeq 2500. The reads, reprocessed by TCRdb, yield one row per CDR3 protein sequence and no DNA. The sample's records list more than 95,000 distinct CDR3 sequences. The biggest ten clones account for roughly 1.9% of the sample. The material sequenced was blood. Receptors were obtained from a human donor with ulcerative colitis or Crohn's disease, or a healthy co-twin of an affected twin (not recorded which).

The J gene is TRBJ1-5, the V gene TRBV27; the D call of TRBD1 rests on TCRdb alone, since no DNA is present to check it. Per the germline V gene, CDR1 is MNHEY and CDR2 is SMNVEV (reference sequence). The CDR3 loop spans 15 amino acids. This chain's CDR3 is CASSSDRELNQPQHF.

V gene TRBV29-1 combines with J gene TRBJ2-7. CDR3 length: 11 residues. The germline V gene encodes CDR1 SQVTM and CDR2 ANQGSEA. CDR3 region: CSVLDSYEQYF.

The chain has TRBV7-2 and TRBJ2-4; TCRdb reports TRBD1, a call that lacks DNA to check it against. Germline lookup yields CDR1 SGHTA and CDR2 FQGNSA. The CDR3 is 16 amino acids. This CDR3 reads CASSFTVFGGGNIQYF.

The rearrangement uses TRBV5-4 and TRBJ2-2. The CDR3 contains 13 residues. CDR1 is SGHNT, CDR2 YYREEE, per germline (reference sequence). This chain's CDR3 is CASTTFGTGELFF.

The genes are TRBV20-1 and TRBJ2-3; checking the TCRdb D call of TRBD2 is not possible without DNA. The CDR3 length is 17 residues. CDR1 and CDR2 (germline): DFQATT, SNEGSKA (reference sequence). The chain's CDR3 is CSARDAGTSGRTDTQYF.

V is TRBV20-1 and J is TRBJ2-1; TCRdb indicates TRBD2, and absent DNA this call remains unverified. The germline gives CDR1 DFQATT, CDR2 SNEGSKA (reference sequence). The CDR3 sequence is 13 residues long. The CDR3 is CSAPIAAYNEQFF.

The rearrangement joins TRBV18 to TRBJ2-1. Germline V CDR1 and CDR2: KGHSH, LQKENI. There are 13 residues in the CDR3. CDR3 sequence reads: CASSPYSYNEQFF.

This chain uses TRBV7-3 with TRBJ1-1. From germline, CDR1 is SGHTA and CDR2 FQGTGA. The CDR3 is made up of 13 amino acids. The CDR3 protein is CASSLTLLTEAFF.

CDR3 sequence: CASSLARNTGELFF. The chain joins TRBV7-6 to TRBJ2-2. This CDR3 comprises 14 residues. CDR1 and CDR2 from the germline V gene are SGHVS and FNYEAQ.

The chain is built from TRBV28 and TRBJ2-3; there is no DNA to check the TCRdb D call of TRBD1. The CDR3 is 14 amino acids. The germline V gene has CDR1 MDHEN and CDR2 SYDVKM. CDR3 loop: CASSFFGGFDTQYF.

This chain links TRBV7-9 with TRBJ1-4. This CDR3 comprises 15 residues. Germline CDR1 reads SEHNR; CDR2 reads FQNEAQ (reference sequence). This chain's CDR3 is CASSRGGPANEKLFF.

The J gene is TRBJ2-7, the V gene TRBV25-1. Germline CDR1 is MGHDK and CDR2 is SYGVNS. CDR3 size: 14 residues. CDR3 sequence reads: CASSESTIPYEQYF.

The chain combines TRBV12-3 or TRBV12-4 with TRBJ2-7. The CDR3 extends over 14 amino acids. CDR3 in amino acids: CASSFYPDAYEQYF.

The CDR3 sequence is CSAREQTSTDTQYF. The chain links TRBV20-1 to TRBJ2-3. The CDR3 totals 14 residues. The germline V gene encodes CDR1 DFQATT and CDR2 SNEGSKA (reference sequence).

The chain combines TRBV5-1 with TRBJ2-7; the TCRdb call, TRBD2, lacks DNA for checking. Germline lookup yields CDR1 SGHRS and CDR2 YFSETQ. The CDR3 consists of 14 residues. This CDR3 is CASSQTITTGEQYF.

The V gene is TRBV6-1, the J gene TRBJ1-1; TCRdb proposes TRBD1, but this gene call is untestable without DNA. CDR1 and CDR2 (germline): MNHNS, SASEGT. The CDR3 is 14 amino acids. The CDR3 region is CASTGSWLGTEAFF.

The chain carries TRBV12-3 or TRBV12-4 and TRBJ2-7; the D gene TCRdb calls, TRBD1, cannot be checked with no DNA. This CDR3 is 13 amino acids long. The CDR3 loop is CASSYRGRSEQYF.

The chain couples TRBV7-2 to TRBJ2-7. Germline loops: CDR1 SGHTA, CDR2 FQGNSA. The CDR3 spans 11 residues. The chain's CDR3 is CASSDWYEQYF.

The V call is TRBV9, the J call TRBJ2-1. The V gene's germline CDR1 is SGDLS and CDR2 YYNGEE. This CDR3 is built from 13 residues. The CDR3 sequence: CASSVGVIHEQFF. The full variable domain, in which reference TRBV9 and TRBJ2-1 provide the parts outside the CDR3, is DSGVTQTPKHLITATGQRVTLRCSPRSGDLSVYWYQQSLDQGLQFLIQYYNGEERAKGNILERFSAQQFPDLHSELNLSSLELGDSALYFCASSVGVIHEQFFGPGTRLTVL.

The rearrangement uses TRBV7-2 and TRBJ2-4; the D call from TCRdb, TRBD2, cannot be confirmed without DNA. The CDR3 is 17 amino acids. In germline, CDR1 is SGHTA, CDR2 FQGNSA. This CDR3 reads CASSFGGGGKAKNIQYF.

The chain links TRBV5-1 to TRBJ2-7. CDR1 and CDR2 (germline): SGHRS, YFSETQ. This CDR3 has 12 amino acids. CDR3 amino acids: CASKDGAYEQYF.

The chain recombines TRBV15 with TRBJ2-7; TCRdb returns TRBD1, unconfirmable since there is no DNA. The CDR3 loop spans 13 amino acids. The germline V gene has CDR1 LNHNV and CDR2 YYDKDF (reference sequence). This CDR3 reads CATGPGKVNEQYF.

CDR3 sequence reads: CASSSPGQGIPYGYTF. The chain has TRBV5-4 and TRBJ1-2; checking the TCRdb D call of TRBD1 is not possible without DNA. The CDR3 extends over 16 amino acids. In germline, CDR1 is SGHNT, CDR2 YYREEE (reference sequence). The whole variable domain, filled in from reference TRBV5-4 and TRBJ1-2, reads ETGVTQSPTHLIKTRGQQVTLRCSSQSGHNTVSWYQQALGQGPQFIFQYYREEENGRGNFPPRFSGLQFPNYSSELNVNALELDDSALYLCASSSPGQGIPYGYTFGSGTRLTVV.

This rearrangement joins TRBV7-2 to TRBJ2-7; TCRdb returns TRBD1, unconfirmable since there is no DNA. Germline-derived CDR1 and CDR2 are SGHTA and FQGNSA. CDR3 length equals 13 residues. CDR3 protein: CASSPGDSHEQYF.